Here is one T cell receptor (beta chain) with its context. The data are from a study of blood T cell repertoires in COVID-19. Study-wide background: The analysed material was cDNA or gDNA that came from T cells, B-cell-depleted T cells, or PBMCs.

Authors' analysis steps: Reference gene primer amplification gave estimated nucleated cell counts. Sequencing used immunoSEQ multiplex PCR; TCRdb keeps in-frame clones, though not all of them. V, J and clone size reflect that table, while D and trimming were determined from the DNA. Among approximately 350,000 clones, about 83% were seen once, and the ten largest hold about 2.7%. The germline V gene encodes CDR1 SGHNT and CDR2 YENEEA. V was cut by 3 bases and J by 6 bases, with 11 bases left in between. The CDR3 totals 13 residues. The J gene is TRBJ1-1, the V gene TRBV11-3, with D unclear. The TCR originated in a man aged 30 to 39 with active or convalescent COVID-19. The source material was peripheral blood. The CDR3 nucleotides are TGTGCCAGCAGCTTCGGAGAGAGACCTGAAGCTTTCTTT. It encodes CASSFGERPEAFF.